This T cell receptor (beta chain) was profiled in a study of T cells in Graves' hyperthyroidism and ophthalmopathy. Study-wide points: A model of 13 V-J pairs discriminated ophthalmopathy from stable hyperthyroidism.

The CDR3 is 17 amino acids. The V gene's germline CDR1 is DFQATT and CDR2 SNEGSKA (reference sequence). V trimming: 3 bases; J trimming: 15 bases; junction bases outside the gene matches: 17. Regarding this clonotype: Antigen unknown.

The CDR3 regions of TCR beta were amplified from RNA transcripts. An initial round of RT-PCR targeting the TCR CDR3 relied on the HTBI primer set. From the multiplex PCR reads, TCRdb called clonotypes with MiXCR, one entry per CDR3 protein. Of about 580,000 distinct CDR3 sequences listed, around 14% are singletons. Sequencing input: blood. V gene TRBV20-1 combines with J gene TRBJ2-1; 16 bases map to TRBD2. The clonotype comes from a woman aged 25 to 39 with Graves' hyperthyroidism that later progressed to Graves' ophthalmopathy. The CDR3 reads CSASDPGLAGGRERGFF. The DNA for the CDR3 is TGCAGTGCTAGTGATCCGGGACTAGCGGGAGGGCGGGAAAGGGGGTTCTTC.